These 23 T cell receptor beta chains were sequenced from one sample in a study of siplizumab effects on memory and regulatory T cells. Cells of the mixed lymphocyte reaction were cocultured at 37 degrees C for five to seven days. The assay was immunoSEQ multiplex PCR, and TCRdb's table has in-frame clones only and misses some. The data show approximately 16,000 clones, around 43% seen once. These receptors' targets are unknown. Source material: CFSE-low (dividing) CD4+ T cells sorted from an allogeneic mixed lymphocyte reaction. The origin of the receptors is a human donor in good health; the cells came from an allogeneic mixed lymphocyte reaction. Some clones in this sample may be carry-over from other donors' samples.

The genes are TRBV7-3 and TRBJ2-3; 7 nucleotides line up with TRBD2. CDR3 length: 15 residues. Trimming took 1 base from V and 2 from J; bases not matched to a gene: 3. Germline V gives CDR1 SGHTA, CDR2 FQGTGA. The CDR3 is CASSLRLAATDTQYF. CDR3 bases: TGTGCCAGCAGCTTAAGGCTAGCGGCCACAGATACGCAGTATTTT. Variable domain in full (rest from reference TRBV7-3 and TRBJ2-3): GAGVSQTPSNKVTEKGKYVELRCDPISGHTALYWYRQSLGQGPEFLIYFQGTGAADDSGLPNDRFFAVRPEGSVSTLKIQRTERGDSAVYLCASSLRLAATDTQYFGPGTRLTVL.

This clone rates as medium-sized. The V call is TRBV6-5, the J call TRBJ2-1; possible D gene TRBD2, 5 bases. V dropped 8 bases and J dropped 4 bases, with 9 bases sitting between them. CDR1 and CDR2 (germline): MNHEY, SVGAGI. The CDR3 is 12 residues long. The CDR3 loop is CASRGVYNEQFF. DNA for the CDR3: TGTGCCAGCCGGGGAGTGTACAATGAGCAGTTCTTC.

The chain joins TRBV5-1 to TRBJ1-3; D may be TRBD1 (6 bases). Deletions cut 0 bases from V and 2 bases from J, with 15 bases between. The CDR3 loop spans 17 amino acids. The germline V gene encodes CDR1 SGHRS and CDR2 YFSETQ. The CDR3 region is CASSLAAGQYTGNTIYF. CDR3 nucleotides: TGCGCCAGCAGCTTGGCCGCCGGACAGTATACTGGAAACACCATATATTTT.

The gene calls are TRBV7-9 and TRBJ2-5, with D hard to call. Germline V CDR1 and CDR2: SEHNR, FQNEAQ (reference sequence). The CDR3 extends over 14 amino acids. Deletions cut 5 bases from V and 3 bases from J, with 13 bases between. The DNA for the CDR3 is TGTGCCAGCAGCCCGGCGAGGCCAGAAGAGACCCAGTACTTC. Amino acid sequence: CASSPARPEETQYF.

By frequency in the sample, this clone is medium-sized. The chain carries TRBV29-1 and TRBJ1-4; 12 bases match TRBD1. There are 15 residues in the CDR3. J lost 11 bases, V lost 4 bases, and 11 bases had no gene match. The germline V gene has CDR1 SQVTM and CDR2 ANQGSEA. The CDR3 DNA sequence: TGCAGCGTTGTGGCGGGACAGGGGGCATTCTGGAAACTGTTTTTT. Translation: CSVVAGQGAFWKLFF.

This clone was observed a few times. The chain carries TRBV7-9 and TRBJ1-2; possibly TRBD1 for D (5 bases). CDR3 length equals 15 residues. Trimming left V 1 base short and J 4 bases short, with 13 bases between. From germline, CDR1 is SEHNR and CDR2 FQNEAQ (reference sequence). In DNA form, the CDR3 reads TGTGCCAGCAGCTTAGGGCAGGTTCAGGGCTATGGCTACACCTTC. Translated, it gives CASSLGQVQGYGYTF.

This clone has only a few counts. In DNA, the CDR3 is TGTGCCAGCAGCTTTAGCCGAGGCTCCTACAATGAGCAGTTCTTC. Its translation: CASSFSRGSYNEQFF. This chain connects TRBV11-2 to TRBJ2-1; no reliable D call. Germline CDR1 SGHAT, CDR2 FQNNGV. CDR3 length: 15 residues. V was pared by 3 bases and J by 0 bases, with 9 bases between.

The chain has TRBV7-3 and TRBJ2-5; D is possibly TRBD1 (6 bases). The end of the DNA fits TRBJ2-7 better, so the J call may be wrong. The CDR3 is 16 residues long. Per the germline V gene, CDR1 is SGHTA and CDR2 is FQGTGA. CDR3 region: CASSLTSGPGVNEQYF. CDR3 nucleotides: TGTGCCAGCAGCTTAACGTCGGGGCCAGGGGTTAACGAGCAGTACTTC.

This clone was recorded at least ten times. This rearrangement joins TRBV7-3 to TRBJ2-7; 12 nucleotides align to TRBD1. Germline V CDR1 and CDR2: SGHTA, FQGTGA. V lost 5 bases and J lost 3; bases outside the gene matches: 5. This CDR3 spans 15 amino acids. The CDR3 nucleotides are TGTGCCAGCAGCGCCGGGACAGGGGGCATCTACGAGCAGTACTTC. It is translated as CASSAGTGGIYEQYF.

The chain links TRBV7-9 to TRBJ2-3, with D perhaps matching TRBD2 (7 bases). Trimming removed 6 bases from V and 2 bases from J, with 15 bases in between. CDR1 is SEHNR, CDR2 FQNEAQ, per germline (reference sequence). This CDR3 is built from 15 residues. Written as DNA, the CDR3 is TGTGCCAGCAGTCTCGGAGGGGGGGACACAGATACGCAGTATTTT. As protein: CASSLGGGDTDTQYF.

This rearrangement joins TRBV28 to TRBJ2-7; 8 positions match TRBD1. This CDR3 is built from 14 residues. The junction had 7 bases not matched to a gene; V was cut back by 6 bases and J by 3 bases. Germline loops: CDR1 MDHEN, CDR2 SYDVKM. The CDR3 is CASSSGQASYEQYF. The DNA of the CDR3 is TGTGCCAGCAGCTCGGGACAGGCAAGCTACGAGCAGTACTTC.

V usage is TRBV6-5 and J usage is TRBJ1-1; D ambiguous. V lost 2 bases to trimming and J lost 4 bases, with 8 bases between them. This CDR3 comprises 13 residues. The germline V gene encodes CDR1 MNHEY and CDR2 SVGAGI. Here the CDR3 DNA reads TGTGCCAGCAGTTACCCGGGAGGCACTGAAGCTTTCTTT. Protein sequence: CASSYPGGTEAFF.

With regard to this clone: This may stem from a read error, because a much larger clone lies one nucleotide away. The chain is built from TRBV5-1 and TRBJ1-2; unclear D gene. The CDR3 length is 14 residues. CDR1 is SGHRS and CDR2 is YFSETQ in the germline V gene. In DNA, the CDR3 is TGTGCCAGCAGCTTGTCTGGCAGAAACTATAGCTACACCTTC. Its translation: CASSLSGRNYSYTF.

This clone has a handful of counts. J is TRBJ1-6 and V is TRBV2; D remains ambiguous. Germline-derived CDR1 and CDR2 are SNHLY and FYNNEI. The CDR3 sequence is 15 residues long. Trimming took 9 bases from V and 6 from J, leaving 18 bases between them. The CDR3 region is CARIPPPGLNSPLHF. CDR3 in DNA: TGTGCCAGGATCCCCCCCCCAGGACTTAATTCACCCCTCCACTTT.

CDR3: CASSLAGLAEYEQYF. The CDR3 region has the DNA TGTGCCAGCAGCTTGGCCGGACTAGCGGAGTACGAGCAGTACTTC. The chain is built from TRBV5-4 and TRBJ2-7; 10 bases agree with TRBD2. Germline CDR1 SGHNT, CDR2 YYREEE (reference sequence). This CDR3 is built from 15 residues. V lost 0 bases and J lost 4; bases outside the gene matches: 4.

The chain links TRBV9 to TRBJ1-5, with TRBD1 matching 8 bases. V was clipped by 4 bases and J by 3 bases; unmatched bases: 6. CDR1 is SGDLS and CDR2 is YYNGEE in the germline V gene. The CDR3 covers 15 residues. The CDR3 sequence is CASSPGQGPNQPQHF. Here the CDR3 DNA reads TGTGCCAGCAGCCCTGGACAGGGCCCCAATCAGCCCCAGCATTTT.

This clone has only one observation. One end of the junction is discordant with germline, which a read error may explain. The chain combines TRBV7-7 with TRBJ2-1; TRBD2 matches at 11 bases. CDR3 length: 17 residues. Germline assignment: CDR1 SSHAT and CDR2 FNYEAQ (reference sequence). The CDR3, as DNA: TGTGCCAGCAGGTTAGCCGGGACTAGCGGCTCCTACAATGAGCAGTTCTTC. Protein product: CASRLAGTSGSYNEQFF.

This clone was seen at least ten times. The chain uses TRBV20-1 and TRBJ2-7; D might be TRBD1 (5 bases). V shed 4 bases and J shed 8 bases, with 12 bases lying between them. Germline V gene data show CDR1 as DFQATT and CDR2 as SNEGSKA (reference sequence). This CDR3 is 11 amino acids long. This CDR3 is CSAMDNHKQYF. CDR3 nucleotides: TGCAGTGCTATGGACAATCACAAGCAGTACTTC.

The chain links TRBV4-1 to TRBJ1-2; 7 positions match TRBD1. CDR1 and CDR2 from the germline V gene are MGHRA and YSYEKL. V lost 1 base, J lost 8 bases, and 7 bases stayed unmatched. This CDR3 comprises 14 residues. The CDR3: CASSQGTGSRGYTF. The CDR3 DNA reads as TGCGCCAGCAGCCAAGGGACAGGTTCCCGGGGCTACACCTTC.

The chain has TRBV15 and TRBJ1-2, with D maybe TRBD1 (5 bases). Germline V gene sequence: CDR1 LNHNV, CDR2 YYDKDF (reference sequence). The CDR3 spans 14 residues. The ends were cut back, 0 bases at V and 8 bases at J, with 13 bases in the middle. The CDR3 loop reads CATSRDWGSGGYTF. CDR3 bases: TGTGCCACCAGCAGAGATTGGGGGTCAGGAGGCTACACCTTC.

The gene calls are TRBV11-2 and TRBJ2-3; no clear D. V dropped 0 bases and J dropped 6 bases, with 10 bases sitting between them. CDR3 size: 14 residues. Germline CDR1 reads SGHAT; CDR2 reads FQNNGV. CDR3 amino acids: CASSLEDILDTQYF. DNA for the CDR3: TGTGCCAGCAGCTTAGAGGATATTCTTGATACGCAGTATTTT.

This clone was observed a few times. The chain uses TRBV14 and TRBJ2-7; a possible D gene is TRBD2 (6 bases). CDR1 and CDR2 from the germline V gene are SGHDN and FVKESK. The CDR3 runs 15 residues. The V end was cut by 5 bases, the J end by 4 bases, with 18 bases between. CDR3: CASSVRAGSVYEQYF. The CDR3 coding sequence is TGTGCCAGCAGCGTTCGAGCGGGTTCGGTTTACGAGCAGTACTTC.

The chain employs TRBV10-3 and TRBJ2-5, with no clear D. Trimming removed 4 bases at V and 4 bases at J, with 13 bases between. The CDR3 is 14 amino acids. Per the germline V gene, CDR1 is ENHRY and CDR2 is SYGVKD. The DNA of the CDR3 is TGTGCCATCAGTGTGGTAAAGGGCCTAGAGACCCAGTACTTC. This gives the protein CAISVVKGLETQYF.